This T cell receptor (beta chain) originates from a study of T cells in Graves' hyperthyroidism and ophthalmopathy. Study background: Specimen type is peripheral blood, collected at initial diagnosis prior to any treatment.

The CDR3 totals 15 residues. Trimming took off 1 base at V and 2 bases at J, with 11 bases between the two ends. Germline CDR1 SGHAT, CDR2 FQNNGV. Over 18 months, lack of ophthalmopathy progression marked Graves' hyperthyroidism as stable. This clonotype was observed many times. RNA transcripts provided the source from which TCR beta CDR3 regions were amplified. When the TCR CDR3 underwent first-round RT-PCR, the HTBI primer set was used. TCRdb itself ran the multiplex PCR reads through MiXCR, one entry per CDR3 protein. The table shows around 520,000 distinct CDR3 sequences, with approximately 15% occurring only once.

The chain uses TRBV11-2 and TRBJ1-2, with D perhaps matching TRBD1 (6 bases). This clonotype originated in a woman aged 40 to 49 with Graves' hyperthyroidism. Specimen: blood. The CDR3 region has the DNA TGTGCCAGCAGCTTAGGCCAGGGGAAAAACTATGGCTACACCTTC. Translating it yields CASSLGQGKNYGYTF.